This T cell receptor (beta chain) was recovered during a study of siplizumab effects on memory and regulatory T cells. Regarding the study as a whole: Contribution to the alloresponse seemed major for naive T cells, which also seemed more diverse than memory cells.

Profiling relied on immunoSEQ multiplex PCR, and the TCRdb table lists in-frame clones only, not all of them. The sample holds around 83,000 clones, more than 80% seen once. Details on this clone: Its antigen is not known.

Germline V gene data show CDR1 as LNHDA and CDR2 as SQIVND (reference sequence). CDR3 length: 14 residues. The junction had 4 bases not matched to a gene; V was cut back by 4 bases and J by 2 bases. Sequencing was done on a sample of CD4+ T cells sorted from blood. J is TRBJ2-7 and V is TRBV19; 8 nucleotides agree with TRBD1. This TCR came from a human donor in good health. The CDR3 here is CASSTGQGAYEQYF. Here the CDR3 DNA reads TGTGCCAGTAGTACCGGACAGGGCGCCTACGAGCAGTACTTC.